The entry that follows covers one T cell receptor beta chain sequence. The antigen is not known. Measured with immunoSEQ multiplex PCR; TCRdb has only the in-frame clones, and not every one. The data show more than 140,000 clones, with around 88% seen just once and 3% to 4% held by the top ten. This specimen comes from a study of T cell responses to AZD1222 COVID-19 vaccine. Findings of the study overall: Increased Spike-specific TCR breadth and depth were observed after two AZD1222 doses.

The V and J ends lost 3 bases and 6 bases respectively, with 14 bases between them. Germline CDR1 LNHDA, CDR2 SQIVND (reference sequence). The CDR3 runs to 14 residues. This TCR was sampled from an adult in good health. Specimen: peripheral blood, collected on day 0 of MenACWY control vaccination. The J gene is TRBJ1-1, the V gene TRBV19; no definite D call. The DNA of the CDR3 is TGTGCCAGTAGTATTCGACTGCCAAACGCTGAAGCTTTCTTT. Translation: CASSIRLPNAEAFF.